Here is one T cell receptor beta chain with its context. Its antigen is not yet known. Base qualities are not at hand, and no much larger clone is one base apart. The treatment or condition label for this specimen denotes: allogeneic hematopoietic cell transplantation with graft depleted of TCRalphabeta T cells and CD19 B cells. The children who served as transplant recipients had been given grafts of TCRalphabeta/CD19-depleted allogeneic hematopoietic cells. A distance of 10 bases separates the germline ends of V and J, which lose 5 bases and 7 bases respectively. The CDR3 covers 12 residues, taking in both the cysteine and the phenylalanine. Kept here is only the CDR3 DNA, which spans 36 bases and is read in frame from base 1. CDR1 SGHAT and CDR2 FQNNGV were looked up in the germline V gene. The library came from PCR. TCRdb names Illumina HiSeq 2500 as the instrument used. TCR libraries were prepared with molecular barcoding, using unique molecular identifiers to normalize TCRbeta repertoire quantification. TCRdb redid the processing of the public reads, applying fastp at Q25 and MiXCR, and retained in-frame beta chains. Records with the same CDR3 protein are collapsed into one entry carrying the most frequent genes and DNA. The sample yields under 450,000 distinct CDR3 sequences; around 15% were counted once. Approximately 29% of the sample goes to the ten largest clones.

The data were obtained in a study of T-cell reconstitution after alpha-beta-depleted transplantation in children (dated by TCRdb to 2016 to 2017). With regard to the full study: Using TCR repertoire profiling, the study quantitatively followed how T-cell immune reconstitution unfolded in children after TCRalphabeta/CD19-depleted allogeneic hematopoietic cell transplantation.

General findings and caveats noted by the study authors: In some patients, high TCRbeta diversity at day 60 was attributed to recipient T cells and intrathymic progenitors that had survived conditioning. The apparently early recovery of alphabetaT-cell counts about two months after transplant reportedly depended on only several hundred rapidly expanded clones that came from non-depleted graft cells. Over subsequent months, a decline in hyperexpanded clone frequencies was noted, and after one year, T-cell counts and TCRbeta diversity were mostly ascribed to newly produced T cells.

Specimen: PBMCs, mostly from graft donor cells, collected 360 days after TCRalphabeta/CD19-depleted stem cell transplant. The V and J genes are TRBV11-2 and TRBJ2-3, with a tentative D call of TRBD1 or TRBD2, each matching 5 bases. This clonotype was obtained from a boy in the first two years of life who had a stem cell transplant for Wiskott-Aldrich syndrome, so the T cells may come from the graft donor. The CDR3 reads CASSAGTHTQYF. The DNA is as follows: TGTGCCAGCAGCGCAGGGACCCATACGCAGTATTTT.